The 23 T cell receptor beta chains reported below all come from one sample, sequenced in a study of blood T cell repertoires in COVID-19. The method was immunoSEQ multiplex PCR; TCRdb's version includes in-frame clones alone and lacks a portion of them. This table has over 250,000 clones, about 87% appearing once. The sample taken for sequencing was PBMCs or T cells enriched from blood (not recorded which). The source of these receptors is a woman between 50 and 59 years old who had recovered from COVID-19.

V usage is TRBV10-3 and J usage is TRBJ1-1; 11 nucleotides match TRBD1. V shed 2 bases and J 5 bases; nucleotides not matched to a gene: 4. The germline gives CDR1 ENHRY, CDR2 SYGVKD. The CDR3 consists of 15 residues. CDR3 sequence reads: CAISERGQGGTEAFF. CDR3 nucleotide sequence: TGTGCCATCAGTGAGCGGGGACAGGGGGGAACTGAAGCTTTCTTT.

Here the CDR3 reads CASGTRSTSTDTQYF. DNA for the CDR3: TGTGCCAGCGGAACTAGGAGCACTAGCACAGATACGCAGTATTTT. The chain links TRBV5-4 to TRBJ2-3, with D perhaps TRBD2 (5 bases). Looked up from germline, CDR1 is SGHNT and CDR2 is YYREEE (reference sequence). Deletions cut 7 bases from V and 0 bases from J, with 15 bases between. CDR3 size: 15 residues.

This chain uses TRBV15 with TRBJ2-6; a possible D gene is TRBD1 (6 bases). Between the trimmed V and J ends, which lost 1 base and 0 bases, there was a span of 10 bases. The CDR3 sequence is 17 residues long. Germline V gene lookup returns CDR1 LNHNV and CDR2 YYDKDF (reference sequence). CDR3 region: CATSRGNRDSGANVLTF. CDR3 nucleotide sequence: TGTGCCACCAGCAGAGGGAACAGGGACTCTGGGGCCAACGTCCTGACTTTC.

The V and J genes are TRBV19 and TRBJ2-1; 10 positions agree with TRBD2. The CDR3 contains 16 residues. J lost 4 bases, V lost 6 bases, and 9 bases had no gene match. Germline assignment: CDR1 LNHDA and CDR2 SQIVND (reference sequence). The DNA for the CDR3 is TGTGCCAGTAGGTTAGCGGGAGGCCTTACGTACAATGAGCAGTTCTTC. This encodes CASRLAGGLTYNEQFF.

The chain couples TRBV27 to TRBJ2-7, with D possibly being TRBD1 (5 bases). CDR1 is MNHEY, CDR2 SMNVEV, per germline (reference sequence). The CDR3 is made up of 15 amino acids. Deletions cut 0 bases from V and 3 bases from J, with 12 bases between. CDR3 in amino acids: CASSLSTAGNYEQYF. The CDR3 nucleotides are TGTGCCAGCAGTTTATCGACGGCAGGGAACTACGAGCAGTACTTC.

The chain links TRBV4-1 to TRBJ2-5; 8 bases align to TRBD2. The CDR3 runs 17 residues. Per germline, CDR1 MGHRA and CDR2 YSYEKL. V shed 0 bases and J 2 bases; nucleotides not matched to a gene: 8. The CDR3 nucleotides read TGCGCCAGCAGCCAAGATCCGGGGGGGAGCCAACAAGAGACCCAGTACTTC. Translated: CASSQDPGGSQQETQYF.

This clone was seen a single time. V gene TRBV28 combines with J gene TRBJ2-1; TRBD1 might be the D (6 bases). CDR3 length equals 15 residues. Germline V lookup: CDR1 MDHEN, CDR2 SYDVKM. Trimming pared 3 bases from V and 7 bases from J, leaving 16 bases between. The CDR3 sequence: CASSFLGRGLNEQFF. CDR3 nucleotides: TGTGCCAGCAGTTTTCTGGGCAGGGGCCTTAATGAGCAGTTCTTC.

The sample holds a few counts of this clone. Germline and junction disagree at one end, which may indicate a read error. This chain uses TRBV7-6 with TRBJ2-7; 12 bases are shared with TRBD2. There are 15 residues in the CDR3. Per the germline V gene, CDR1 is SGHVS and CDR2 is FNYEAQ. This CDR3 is CASSLAGGPQYEQYF. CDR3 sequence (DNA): TGTGCCAGCAGCCTAGCGGGAGGGCCTCAGTACGAGCAGTACTTC.

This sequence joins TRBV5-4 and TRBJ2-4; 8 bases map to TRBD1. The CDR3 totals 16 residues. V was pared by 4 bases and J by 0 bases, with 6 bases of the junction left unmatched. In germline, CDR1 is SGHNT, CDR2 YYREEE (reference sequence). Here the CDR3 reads CASSKTGGLAKNIQYF. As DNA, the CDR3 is TGTGCCAGCAGCAAAACAGGGGGACTAGCCAAAAACATTCAGTACTTC.

CDR3 residues: CASSLGEAWAFF. For the CDR3, the DNA is TGTGCCAGCAGCCTCGGAGAGGCGTGGGCTTTCTTT. The chain joins TRBV7-8 to TRBJ1-1; D call uncertain. CDR3 length equals 12 residues. Per germline, CDR1 SGHVS and CDR2 FQNEAQ. Trimming cost V 5 bases and J 11 bases, with 15 bases left between them.

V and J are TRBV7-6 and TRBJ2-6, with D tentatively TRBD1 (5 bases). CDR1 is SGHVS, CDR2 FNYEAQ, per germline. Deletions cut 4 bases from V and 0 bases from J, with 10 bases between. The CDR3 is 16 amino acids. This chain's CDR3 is CASSSSGNSGANVLTF. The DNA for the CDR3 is TGTGCCAGCAGCTCTTCAGGGAACTCTGGGGCCAACGTCCTGACTTTC.

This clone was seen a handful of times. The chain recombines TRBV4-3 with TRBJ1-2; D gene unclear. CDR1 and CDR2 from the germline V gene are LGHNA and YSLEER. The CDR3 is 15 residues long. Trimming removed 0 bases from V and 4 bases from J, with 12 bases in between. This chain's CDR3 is CASSQENTDFYGYTF. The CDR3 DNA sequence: TGCGCCAGCAGCCAAGAAAACACAGATTTCTATGGCTACACCTTC.

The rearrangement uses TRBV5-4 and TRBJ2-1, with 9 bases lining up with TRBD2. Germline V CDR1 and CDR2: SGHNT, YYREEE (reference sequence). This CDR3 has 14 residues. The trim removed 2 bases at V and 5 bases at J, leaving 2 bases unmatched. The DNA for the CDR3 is TGTGCCAGCAGCTTTGCTAGCGGGAACAATGAGCAGTTCTTC. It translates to CASSFASGNNEQFF.

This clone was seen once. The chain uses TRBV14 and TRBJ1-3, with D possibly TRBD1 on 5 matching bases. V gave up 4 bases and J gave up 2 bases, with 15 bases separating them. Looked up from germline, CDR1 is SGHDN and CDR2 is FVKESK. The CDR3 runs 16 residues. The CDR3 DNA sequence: TGTGCCAGCAGCCCGAGCCCTTGGGGGGCTGGAAACACCATATATTTT. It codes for CASSPSPWGAGNTIYF. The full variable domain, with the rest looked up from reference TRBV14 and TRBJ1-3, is EAGVTQFPSHSVIEKGQTVTLRCDPISGHDNLYWYRRVMGKEIKFLLHFVKESKQDESGMPNNRFLAERTGGTYSTLKVQPAELEDSGVYFCASSPSPWGAGNTIYFGEGSWLTVV.

The CDR3 region has the DNA TGTGCCAGCAGTGAACGGACAGGGGACAATGAGCAGTTCTTC. Encoded protein: CASSERTGDNEQFF. The rearrangement uses TRBV6-1 and TRBJ2-1, with 9 bases fitting TRBD1. This CDR3 region has 14 residues. Trimming at V came to 2 bases and at J to 5 bases, leaving 1 base not matched to a gene. Germline V lookup: CDR1 MNHNS, CDR2 SASEGT.

The CDR3 DNA reads TGTGCCAGCAGTGAATCGAGCGGGAGATTCTACAATGAGCAGTTCTTC. Its translation: CASSESSGRFYNEQFF. The V and J genes are TRBV25-1 and TRBJ2-1, with 8 bases lining up with TRBD2. This CDR3 is 16 amino acids long. Germline V gene sequence: CDR1 MGHDK, CDR2 SYGVNS. J gave up 3 bases and V 1 base, and 5 bases lay outside the gene matches.

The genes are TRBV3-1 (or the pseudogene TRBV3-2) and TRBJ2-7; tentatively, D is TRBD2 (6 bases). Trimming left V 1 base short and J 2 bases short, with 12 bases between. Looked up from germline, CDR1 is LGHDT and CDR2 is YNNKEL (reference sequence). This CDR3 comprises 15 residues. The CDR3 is CASSQGLADTYEQYF. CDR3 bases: TGTGCCAGCAGCCAAGGGTTAGCGGATACCTACGAGCAGTACTTC.

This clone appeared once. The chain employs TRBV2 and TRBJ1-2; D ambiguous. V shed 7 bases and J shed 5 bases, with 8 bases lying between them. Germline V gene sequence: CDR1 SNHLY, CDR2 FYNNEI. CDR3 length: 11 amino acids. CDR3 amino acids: CASTQSYGYTF. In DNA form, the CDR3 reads TGTGCCAGCACACAGAGTTATGGCTACACCTTC.

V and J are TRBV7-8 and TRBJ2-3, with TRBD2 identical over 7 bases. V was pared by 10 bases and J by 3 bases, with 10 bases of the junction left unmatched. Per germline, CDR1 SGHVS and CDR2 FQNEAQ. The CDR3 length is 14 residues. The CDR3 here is CATRGRERTDTQYF. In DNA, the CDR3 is TGTGCCACTAGAGGGCGGGAGAGGACAGATACGCAGTATTTT.

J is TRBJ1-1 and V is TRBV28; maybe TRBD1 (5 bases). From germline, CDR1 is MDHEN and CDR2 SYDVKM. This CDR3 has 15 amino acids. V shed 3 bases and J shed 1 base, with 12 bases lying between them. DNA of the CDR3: TGTGCCAGCAGTTTGGGCAGCAGGGCGAACACTGAAGCTTTCTTT. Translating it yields CASSLGSRANTEAFF.

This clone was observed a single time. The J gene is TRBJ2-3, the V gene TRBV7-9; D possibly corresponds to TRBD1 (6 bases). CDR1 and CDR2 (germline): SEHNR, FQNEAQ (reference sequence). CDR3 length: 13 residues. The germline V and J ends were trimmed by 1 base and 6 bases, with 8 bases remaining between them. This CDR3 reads CASSLVQGDTQYF. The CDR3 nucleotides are TGTGCCAGCAGCTTAGTTCAGGGGGATACGCAGTATTTT.

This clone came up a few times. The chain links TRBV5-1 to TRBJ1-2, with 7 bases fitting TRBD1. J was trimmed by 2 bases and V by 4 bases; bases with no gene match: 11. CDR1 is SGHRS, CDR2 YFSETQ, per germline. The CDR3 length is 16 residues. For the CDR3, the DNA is TGCGCCAGCAGCGGGACGGGACAGCCACGAAACTATGGCTACACCTTC. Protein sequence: CASSGTGQPRNYGYTF. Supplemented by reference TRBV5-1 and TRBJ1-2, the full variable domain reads KAGVTQTPRYLIKTRGQQVTLSCSPISGHRSVSWYQQTPGQGLQFLFEYFSETQRNKGNFPGRFSGRQFSNSRSEMNVSTLELGDSALYLCASSGTGQPRNYGYTFGSGTRLTVV.

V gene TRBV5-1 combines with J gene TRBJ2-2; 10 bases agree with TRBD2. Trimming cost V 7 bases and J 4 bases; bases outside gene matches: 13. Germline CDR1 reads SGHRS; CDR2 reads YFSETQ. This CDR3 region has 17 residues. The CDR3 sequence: CASSFRASGSSTGELFF. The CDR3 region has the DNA TGCGCCAGCTCCTTCCGGGCTAGCGGGAGTAGCACCGGGGAGCTGTTTTTT.